These 9 T cell receptor beta chains originate from one sample sequenced in a study of blood T cell repertoires in COVID-19 (dated by TCRdb to the early 2020s). Library prep was done by the immunoSEQ multiplex PCR assay. TCRdb holds this immuneACCESS table with in-frame rearrangements only. Some clones are missing; in checked studies, unresolved V genes explain under half, and the rest has no known cause. The table for this sample lists about 18,000 clones; 70% to 90% of them were counted only once. Of the sample, over 4% falls within the top ten clones. The sample comprised PBMCs or T cells enriched from blood (not recorded which). Receptors were obtained from a young woman who had recovered from COVID-19.

The gene calls are TRBV6-2 or TRBV6-3 and TRBJ2-7; TRBD1 agrees at 8 bases. V was clipped by 7 bases and J by 8 bases; unmatched bases: 13. Germline V gene lookup returns CDR1 MNHEY and CDR2 SVGEGT. This CDR3 contains 14 residues. The CDR3, as DNA: TGTGCCAGCACCCCGGGACAGGTCTTACGTAAGCAGTACTTC. Its translation is CASTPGQVLRKQYF.

The chain is built from TRBV2 and TRBJ1-3, with a tentative D call TRBD1 (6 bases). The CDR3 extends over 11 amino acids. The V gene's germline CDR1 is SNHLY and CDR2 FYNNEI. Trimming left V 6 bases short and J 11 bases short, with 11 bases between. Here the CDR3 reads CASRGGGSIYF. The CDR3 DNA follows: TGTGCCAGCAGAGGGGGAGGGTCCATATATTTT.

The chain is built from TRBV19 and TRBJ1-1; 9 bases fit TRBD1. The germline V gene has CDR1 LNHDA and CDR2 SQIVND (reference sequence). J lost 7 bases, V lost 8 bases, and 8 bases had no gene match. The CDR3 contains 13 residues. Here the CDR3 reads CASGAWTGVEAFF. CDR3 DNA sequence: TGTGCCAGTGGTGCGTGGACAGGGGTTGAAGCTTTCTTT.

The chain links TRBV30 to TRBJ1-1, with D tentatively TRBD1 (5 bases). CDR1 GTSNPN and CDR2 SVGIG come from the germline V gene (reference sequence). V dropped 0 bases and J dropped 11 bases, with 13 bases sitting between them. CDR3 size: 12 residues. The CDR3 DNA is TGTGCCTGGAGTGTCCGGACCGGGGGGGCTTTCTTT. The encoded protein is CAWSVRTGGAFF.

The chain uses TRBV28 and TRBJ1-5; D is possibly TRBD1 (6 bases). Germline V lookup: CDR1 MDHEN, CDR2 SYDVKM. V was cut by 3 bases and J by 12 bases, with 12 bases left in between. The CDR3 sequence is 12 residues long. CDR3 sequence (DNA): TGTGCCAGCAGTTTGGGGGCCCCCCACCAGCATTTT. It is translated as CASSLGAPHQHF.

The V call is TRBV3-1 (or the pseudogene TRBV3-2), the J call TRBJ2-2; D may be TRBD1 (6 bases). This CDR3 has 16 amino acids. Trimming cost V 3 bases and J 6 bases, with 17 bases left between them. Per the germline V gene, CDR1 is LGHDT and CDR2 is YNNKEL (reference sequence). CDR3: CASSQGHNAWAGELFF. The CDR3 DNA is TGTGCCAGCAGCCAGGGACACAACGCTTGGGCCGGGGAGCTGTTTTTT.

The genes are TRBV10-3 and TRBJ1-2; 7 positions agree with TRBD1. V gave up 6 bases and J gave up 3 bases; unmatched junction bases: 10. The CDR3 covers 15 residues. The germline CDR1 and CDR2 sequences are ENHRY and SYGVKD. CDR3 protein: CAISVQGVRDYGYTF. In DNA, the CDR3 is TGTGCCATCAGCGTCCAGGGGGTACGGGACTATGGCTACACCTTC.

The rearrangement uses TRBV5-6 and TRBJ1-2; D unclear. V was cut by 2 bases and J by 4 bases, with 12 bases left in between. CDR3 length: 14 residues. The germline CDR1 and CDR2 sequences are SGHDT and YYEEEE. In DNA, the CDR3 is TGTGCCAGCAGCTTAGTCGACATCACCTATGGCTACACCTTC. It yields the protein CASSLVDITYGYTF.

This chain uses TRBV19 with TRBJ2-2; 9 nucleotides agree with TRBD2. The germline V gene encodes CDR1 LNHDA and CDR2 SQIVND (reference sequence). The CDR3 runs to 13 residues. CDR3: CGSGGGGGGELFF. The CDR3 DNA follows: TGTGGATCGGGCGGGGGGGGCGGCGGGGAGCTGTTTTTT.